These 5 T cell receptor beta chains originate from one sample sequenced in a study of T cells in Graves' hyperthyroidism and ophthalmopathy. Amplification of TCR beta CDR3 regions used RNA as the template. The study used the HTBI primer set for a first-round RT-PCR of the TCR CDR3. In TCRdb, the multiplex PCR reads were re-called with MiXCR into one record per CDR3 protein. The table shows more than 550,000 distinct CDR3 sequences, with 18% occurring only once. The sequenced sample was blood. Source of these receptors: a woman between 45 and 65 years old with Graves' hyperthyroidism that later progressed to Graves' ophthalmopathy.

This clonotype was seen more than once but under ten times. DNA of the CDR3: TGTGCCAGCAGTTACTCGCTGGGTAGCGGGGGGTATGGAATTACTGGGGCCAACGTCCTGACTTTC. Translating it yields CASSYSLGSGGYGITGANVLTF. The gene calls are TRBV6-5 and TRBJ2-6; TRBD2 agrees at 10 bases. The germline V gene encodes CDR1 MNHEY and CDR2 SVGAGI. V trimming: 0 bases; J trimming: 2 bases; junction bases outside the gene matches: 16. The CDR3 is 22 residues long.

This clonotype was detected ten times or more. The rearrangement uses TRBV5-1 and TRBJ1-4; no firm D call. With 5 bases removed from V and 0 bases from J, the gap between germline ends came to 8 bases. The CDR3 has 14 residues. Per germline, CDR1 SGHRS and CDR2 YFSETQ. The DNA for the CDR3 is TGCGCCAGCAGGATGTCCTCAACTAATGAAAAACTGTTTTTT. Its translation: CASRMSSTNEKLFF.

There are many counts of this clonotype. The V call is TRBV20-1, the J call TRBJ2-5, with 9 positions matching TRBD2. Looked up from germline, CDR1 is DFQATT and CDR2 is SNEGSKA (reference sequence). The CDR3 consists of 15 residues. The V gene end was trimmed by 3 bases and the J gene end by 1 base; junction bases not matched to a gene: 6. The CDR3 DNA follows: TGCAGTGCTAGTGTAGCGGGGGAGCTCCAAGAGACCCAGTACTTC. Translated: CSASVAGELQETQYF.

This clonotype was detected only a few times. The chain carries TRBV4-1 and TRBJ1-1; TRBD1 might be the D (5 bases). The CDR3 has 16 residues. CDR1 MGHRA and CDR2 YSYEKL come from the germline V gene. With 0 bases removed from V and 5 bases from J, the gap between germline ends came to 16 bases. In DNA form, the CDR3 reads TGCGCCAGCAGCCAAGACGGGCAGGGAATATCGACTGAAGCTTTCTTT. Residues: CASSQDGQGISTEAFF.

The table lists this clonotype with a few counts. This rearrangement joins TRBV9 to TRBJ2-2; 9 nucleotides align to TRBD2. The germline CDR1 and CDR2 sequences are SGDLS and YYNGEE. CDR3 size: 15 residues. The ends lost 8 bases at V and 4 bases at J; junction bases unmatched: 9. CDR3 bases: TGTGCCAGTTCCTCTGCGGGGGGGCCCACCGGGGAGCTGTTTTTT. This gives the protein CASSSAGGPTGELFF.